A single sample gave rise to the 4 T cell receptor beta chains below, sequenced in a study of early T cells in non-severe SARS-CoV-2 infection. Each CDR3 protein gets one entry after TCRdb re-called the 5' RACE reads with MiXCR. The sample lists fewer than 65,000 distinct CDR3 sequences; almost 9.5% were seen once. The source material was whole blood. These TCRs come from an adult who was a healthcare worker with PCR-confirmed SARS-CoV-2 infection or an uninfected control (not recorded which).

This rearrangement joins TRBV2 to TRBJ1-2, with 9 bases that match TRBD1. The CDR3 runs 17 residues. Trimming took 6 bases from V and 5 from J; bases not matched to a gene: 16. Germline CDR1 SNHLY, CDR2 FYNNEI. In DNA form, the CDR3 reads TGTGCCAGCAGGACTGGGGGGCACAGGGGGCAAGGGTATGGCTACACCTTC. Its protein is CASRTGGHRGQGYGYTF. Looking up the rest from reference TRBV2 and TRBJ1-2 gives the full variable domain: EPEVTQTPSHQVTQMGQEVILRCVPISNHLYFYWYRQILGQKVEFLVSFYNNEISEKSEIFDDQFSVERPDGSNFTLKIRSTKLEDSAMYFCASRTGGHRGQGYGYTFGSGTRLTVV.

The rearrangement links TRBV10-3 to TRBJ1-1; D not resolved. Germline CDR1 reads ENHRY; CDR2 reads SYGVKD. The CDR3 has 15 amino acids. The V and J ends lost 3 bases and 1 base respectively, with 12 bases between them. The CDR3 loop is CAISDSLGKNTEAFF. The DNA of the CDR3 is TGTGCCATCAGTGATTCTTTGGGGAAGAACACTGAAGCTTTCTTT.

The V and J genes are TRBV10-3 and TRBJ2-1; 9 bases line up with TRBD2. V dropped 2 bases and J dropped 7; count of bases not matched to a gene: 9. The CDR3 sequence is 16 residues long. Germline lookup yields CDR1 ENHRY and CDR2 SYGVKD. DNA for the CDR3: TGTGCCATCAGTGAGACCCGGACTAGCGTGAGGAATGAGCAGTTCTTC. This gives the protein CAISETRTSVRNEQFF.

The chain recombines TRBV2 with TRBJ2-3; 11 nucleotides agree with TRBD2. J gave up 4 bases and V 4 bases, and 4 bases lay outside the gene matches. Germline V lookup: CDR1 SNHLY, CDR2 FYNNEI. The CDR3 loop spans 15 amino acids. DNA for the CDR3: TGTGCCAGCAGTGCCCTAGCGGGGGGTGCAGATACGCAGTATTTT. This codes for CASSALAGGADTQYF.